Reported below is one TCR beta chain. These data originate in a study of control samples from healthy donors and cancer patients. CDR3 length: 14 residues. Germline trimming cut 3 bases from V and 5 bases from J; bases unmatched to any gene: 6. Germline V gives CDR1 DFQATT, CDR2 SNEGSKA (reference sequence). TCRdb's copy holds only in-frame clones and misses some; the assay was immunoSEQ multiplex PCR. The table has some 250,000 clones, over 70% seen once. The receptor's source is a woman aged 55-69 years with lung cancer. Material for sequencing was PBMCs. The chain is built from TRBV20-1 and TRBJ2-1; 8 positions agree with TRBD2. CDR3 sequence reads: CSASQSGSNNEQFF. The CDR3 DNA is TGCAGTGCTAGTCAGAGCGGGAGTAACAATGAGCAGTTCTTC.